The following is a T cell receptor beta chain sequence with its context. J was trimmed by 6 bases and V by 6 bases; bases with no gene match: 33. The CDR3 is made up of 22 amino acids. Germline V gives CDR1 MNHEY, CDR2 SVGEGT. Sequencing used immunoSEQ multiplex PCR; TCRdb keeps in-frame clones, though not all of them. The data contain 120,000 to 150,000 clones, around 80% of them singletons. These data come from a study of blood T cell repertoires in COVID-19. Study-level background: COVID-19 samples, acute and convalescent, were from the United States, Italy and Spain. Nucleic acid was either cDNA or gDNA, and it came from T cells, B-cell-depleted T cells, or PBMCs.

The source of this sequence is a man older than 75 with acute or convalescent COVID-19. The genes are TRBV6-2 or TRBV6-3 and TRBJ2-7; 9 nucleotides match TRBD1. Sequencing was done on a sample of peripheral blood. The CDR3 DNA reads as TGTGCCAGCAGCCGCCCGAGGACCGAAAGAGGACAGGGGAAGGGGGGGCCTCCCGAGCAGTACTTC. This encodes CASSRPRTERGQGKGGPPEQYF.